The rows below give T cell receptor beta chains drawn from one sample of a study of lymphopenia after photon versus proton radiotherapy. Only in-frame clones appear in the TCRdb table, and some are missing; sequencing was by immunoSEQ multiplex PCR. The sample consists of 150,000 or so clones, around 85% of them appearing once. Sequencing was performed on peripheral blood, taken from a patient treated with photon-based radiotherapy. Receptors were obtained from a man aged 50-60 years with gastric cancer. CDR3s include the opening cysteine and the closing phenylalanine or tryptophan. Each record gives: clone size, D gene, V gene, CDR3 length, J gene, CDR3 DNA, CDR3 protein. A D gene is named only where the DNA matches it firmly. Size is stated for part of the rows, as once, few or many counts, or as a class when the clone is expanded.

>-|-|TRBV18|16|TRBJ2-3
TGTGCCAGCTCACCAATCGCTCCCACAGGCGCAGATACGCAGTATTTT
CASSPIAPTGADTQYF
>-|TRBD1|TRBV7-8|15|TRBJ2-7
TGTGCCACCGCTCTCCGGGACAGAATAAACTACGAGCAGTACTTC
CATALRDRINYEQYF
>once|TRBD2|TRBV4-1|17|TRBJ2-7
TGCGCCAGCAGCCAAAAAGTAGTGGGACTAGCGACCCACGAGCAGTACTTC
CASSQKVVGLATHEQYF
>-|-|TRBV19|15|TRBJ2-7
TGTGCCAGTAGTGCCATAACAGGGCCTACCTACGAGCAGTACTTC
CASSAITGPTYEQYF
>-|TRBD2|TRBV4-3|16|TRBJ2-3
TGCGCCAGCAGCCGCTTACGGGGGGGTAGCACAGATACGCAGTATTTT
CASSRLRGGSTDTQYF
>-|-|TRBV6-1|13|TRBJ2-1
TGTGCCAGCATCGGACTCGCTTACAATGAGCAGTTCTTC
CASIGLAYNEQFF
>-|-|TRBV18|13|TRBJ2-7
TGTGCCAGCTCACCTGGGACCGCCTACGAGCAGTACTTC
CASSPGTAYEQYF
>-|-|TRBV5-4|15|TRBJ1-2
TGTGCCAGCAGCTCCTCCGGGACGGCTAAAACTACGGACACCTTC
CASSSSGTAKTTDTF
>few|-|TRBV5-6|13|TRBJ1-4
TGTGCCAGCATGATTGGAGTAGGTGAAAAACTGTTTTTT
CASMIGVGEKLFF
>few|TRBD1|TRBV7-3|16|TRBJ2-2
TGTGCCAGCAGCTGGACAGGGGGCGCCGACACCGGGGAGCTGTTTTTT
CASSWTGGADTGELFF
>-|-|TRBV20-1|11|TRBJ2-3
TGCAGTCTCGGTAGCACAGATACGCAGTATTTT
CSLGSTDTQYF
>-|-|TRBV9|14|TRBJ2-1
TGTGCCAGCAGCGTAGCGGGAGTTTACAATGAGCAGTTCTTC
CASSVAGVYNEQFF
>few|TRBD1|TRBV7-9|12|TRBJ1-1
TGTGCCAGCGGACAGGGGAACACTGAAGCTTTCTTT
CASGQGNTEAFF
>-|-|TRBV19|14|TRBJ2-7
TGTGCCAGTAGTACCTCGTCCCTCGATTACGAGCAGTACTTC
CASSTSSLDYEQYF
>-|-|TRBV11-3|12|TRBJ2-1
TGTGCCAGCAGCGGTGGGTTTACTGAGCAGTTCTTC
CASSGGFTEQFF
>once|-|TRBV19|14|TRBJ2-5
TGTGCCAGTAGTCGACGGACAAAAGGGGAGACCCAGTACTTC
CASSRRTKGETQYF
>-|-|TRBV18|18|TRBJ2-7
TGTGCCAGCTCACCACGCCTGGGAGAAAAGTTTAGGTCCTACGAGCAGTACTTC
CASSPRLGEKFRSYEQYF
>-|TRBD2|TRBV29-1|14|TRBJ2-5
TGCAGCGTCGCGCGGAATAGCGGGATAGAGACCCAGTACTTC
CSVARNSGIETQYF
>-|TRBD2|TRBV2|15|TRBJ2-7
TGTGCCAGCAGTGGTGGGACTAGCGGGAACTACGAGCAGTACTTC
CASSGGTSGNYEQYF
>-|-|TRBV5-6|16|TRBJ2-7
TGTGCCAGCAGCTTGGATACAGGGAAGGGGTTCTACGAGCAGTACTTC
CASSLDTGKGFYEQYF
>-|-|TRBV7-9|16|TRBJ2-7
TGTGCCAGCAGCTCCTCGTCTTTGGACTACTCCTACGAGCAGTACTTC
CASSSSSLDYSYEQYF
>-|TRBD2|TRBV30|15|TRBJ2-7
TGTGCCTGGAGTCCGGGACTAGCGGGAGTTGAAGAGCAGTACTTC
CAWSPGLAGVEEQYF
>-|TRBD1|TRBV7-9|15|TRBJ2-5
TGTGCCAGCAGCCAACAGGACAGGCTCCAAGAGACCCAGTACTTC
CASSQQDRLQETQYF
>once|TRBD1|TRBV10-3|15|TRBJ2-5
TGTGCCATCAGTGATGGACAGGGCGAACAGGAGACCCAGTACTTC
CAISDGQGEQETQYF
>-|-|TRBV30|15|TRBJ2-1
TGTGCCTGGAGTGTAAGGGGACCCTACTACAATGAGCAGTTCTTC
CAWSVRGPYYNEQFF
>few|-|TRBV6-5|13|TRBJ2-2
TGTGCCAGCAGGGGGGACTTGTCGGGGGAGCTGTTTTTT
CASRGDLSGELFF
>-|TRBD2|TRBV5-1|15|TRBJ2-3
TGCGCCAGCAGCTTAACCGGGAGGGCCGTGGATACGCAGTATTTT
CASSLTGRAVDTQYF
>-|TRBD2|TRBV10-2|16|TRBJ2-1
TGCGCCAGCAGTGAGTCTGGCGGGAGCTCCTACAATGAGCAGTTCTTC
CASSESGGSSYNEQFF
>-|TRBD1|TRBV7-8|16|TRBJ2-2
TGTGCCAGCAGCTTAGGGACAGGGACGAACACCGGGGAGCTGTTTTTT
CASSLGTGTNTGELFF
>-|TRBD2|TRBV2|19|TRBJ2-1
TGTGCCAGCAGCCTCGGACTAGCGGGGCGGGAGACCGCCTACAATGAGCAGTTCTTC
CASSLGLAGRETAYNEQFF
>-|TRBD1|TRBV30|14|TRBJ2-1
TGTGCCTGGAGTGCCGGGACAGACCACGGGGAGCAGTTCTTC
CAWSAGTDHGEQFF
>-|-|TRBV11-2|15|TRBJ2-5
TGTGCCAGCAGCCTCCGACAAGGACTACAAGAGACCCAGTACTTC
CASSLRQGLQETQYF
>-|-|TRBV7-2|15|TRBJ2-4
TGTGCCAGCAGCCTGGAGCCTCTGGGCAAAAACATTCAGTACTTC
CASSLEPLGKNIQYF
>-|-|TRBV28|13|TRBJ1-3
TGTGCCAGCAGCACCCTCACGGGGTCCGCCATATATTTT
CASSTLTGSAIYF
>-|TRBD1|TRBV2|14|TRBJ1-1
TGTGCCAGCAGGGATAGGGACAGGGGGACTGAAGCTTTCTTT
CASRDRDRGTEAFF
>-|-|TRBV28|13|TRBJ2-5
TGTGCCAGCAGGGACAGTAACCAAGAGACCCAGTACTTC
CASRDSNQETQYF
>-|TRBD1|TRBV5-1|14|TRBJ2-1
TGCGCCAGCACCGGGACAGGGAGCGCCAATGAGCAGTTCTTC
CASTGTGSANEQFF
>once|-|TRBV5-5|14|TRBJ1-1
TGTGCCAGCAGCTTGGCGGGAATGAACACTGAAGCTTTCTTT
CASSLAGMNTEAFF
>-|-|TRBV9|14|TRBJ2-7
TGTGCCAGCAGCGTACCGCCCAAGGGGGGCGAGCAGTACTTC
CASSVPPKGGEQYF
>-|-|TRBV5-5|14|TRBJ2-7
TGTGCCAGCAGCGCCGGACAGTTATACTACGAGCAGTACTTC
CASSAGQLYYEQYF
>-|-|TRBV2|16|TRBJ1-2
TGTGCCAGCAGTGATGAGGGCGGGAATCTCTTCTATGGCTACACCTTC
CASSDEGGNLFYGYTF
>-|TRBD2|TRBV11-2|16|TRBJ2-7
TGTGCCAGCAGCTCCGGGACTAGCGGGAGGGGGTCCGAGCAGTACTTC
CASSSGTSGRGSEQYF
>-|TRBD1|TRBV13|15|TRBJ2-7
TGTGCCAGCAGGATCGGGACAGCCTTCCCCTACGAGCAGTACTTC
CASRIGTAFPYEQYF
>few|TRBD1|TRBV7-2|14|TRBJ1-2
TGTGCCAGCAGCGCAGGACAGGCCCTCTATGGCTACACCTTC
CASSAGQALYGYTF
>-|-|TRBV7-8|12|TRBJ1-6
TGTGCCAGCAGCTTAGGGACTTCACCCCTCCACTTT
CASSLGTSPLHF
>-|-|TRBV5-4|14|TRBJ1-5
TGTGCCAGCAGCTTGTTCGGGAAGGATCAGCCCCAGCATTTT
CASSLFGKDQPQHF
>-|TRBD1|TRBV19|15|TRBJ1-2
TGTGCCAGTAGTCCTCTTGGGACAGGGGAAGGCGGCTACACCTTC
CASSPLGTGEGGYTF
>few|-|TRBV19|15|TRBJ2-4
TGTGCCAGTATTCAATTAGACAGCGGAACAAACATTCAGTACTTC
CASIQLDSGTNIQYF
>-|-|TRBV9|15|TRBJ2-1
TGTGCCAGCAGCGTAGAGGAGGGTCCCTACAATGAGCAGTTCTTC
CASSVEEGPYNEQFF
>-|TRBD2|TRBV11-1|16|TRBJ2-3
TGTGCCAGCAGCCTGACTAGCGGAACTAGCACAGATACGCAGTATTTT
CASSLTSGTSTDTQYF